Listed below are T cell receptor beta chains from one sample, sequenced in a study of T cells in localized non-small cell lung cancer. Assay used: immunoSEQ multiplex PCR; TCRdb lists only in-frame clones, some missing. There are 45,000 to 55,000 clones in the sample; more than 80% occur only once, and under 20% lies in the top ten. Sequencing was performed on peripheral blood, taken before any cancer treatment. Receptor source: a male donor at least 60 years old with stage III squamous cell lung carcinoma. CDR3s include the opening cysteine and the closing phenylalanine or tryptophan. D genes are given only for firm matches. A row's size may be missing; if present it is once, few, many or a size class.

abundance,j_gene,d_gene,v_gene,CDR3nt,CDR3aa
.,TRBJ2-6,.,TRBV19,TGTGCCAGTAGTATCGGGAGTTCTGGGGCCAACGTCCTGACTTTC,CASSIGSSGANVLTF
.,TRBJ1-1,.,TRBV2,TGTGCCAGCACCACGGGGAACACTGAAGCTTTCTTT,CASTTGNTEAFF
.,TRBJ1-1,TRBD1,TRBV18,TGTGCCAGCTCACCGACAGGGGCGGTCGAATTGAACACTGAAGCTTTCTTT,CASSPTGAVELNTEAFF
.,TRBJ1-1,.,TRBV27,TGTGCCAGCAGGGGGTACACCGCCATGAACACTGAAGCTTTCTTT,CASRGYTAMNTEAFF
few,TRBJ2-7,.,TRBV28,TGTGCCAGCAGTATGAGGGGAGGCTACGAGCAGTACTTC,CASSMRGGYEQYF
.,TRBJ2-3,.,TRBV7-8,TGTGCCAGCAGCTTACAGGGACGCCGCGATACGCAGTATTTT,CASSLQGRRDTQYF
.,TRBJ1-3,.,TRBV6-1,TGTGCCAGCAGTGTGATCGTAAACACCATATATTTT,CASSVIVNTIYF
once,TRBJ1-1,.,TRBV7-8,TGTGCCAGCAGCTTAGGACAGCGGAACACTGAAGCTTTCTTT,CASSLGQRNTEAFF
.,TRBJ2-7,.,TRBV25-1,TGTGCCAGCAGTGTGACAGGAGTTGGCGAGCAGTACTTC,CASSVTGVGEQYF
.,TRBJ2-3,.,TRBV10-3,TGTGCCACCCGGGGGGCGAAAGATACGCAGTATTTT,CATRGAKDTQYF
.,TRBJ2-1,TRBD2,TRBV9,TGTGCCAGCAGCGATCCAATTACCGGGACTAGCGGGGGCAATTACAATGAGCAGTTCTTC,CASSDPITGTSGGNYNEQFF
once,TRBJ1-2,.,TRBV7-9,TGTGCCAGCAGCTTAGTTTCGGGTGGCTACACCTTC,CASSLVSGGYTF
.,TRBJ2-2,.,TRBV5-6,TGTGCCAGCAGCTCGGGACCGACGACCGGGGAGCTGTTTTTT,CASSSGPTTGELFF
.,TRBJ2-2,TRBD1,TRBV7-9,TGTGCCAGCAGCCCATCCCGGGACAGGGGGCTGTTTTTT,CASSPSRDRGLFF
.,TRBJ2-5,TRBD1,TRBV10-1,TGCGCCAGCAGTGCGGACAGGGGGCTAGGGGAGACCCAGTACTTC,CASSADRGLGETQYF
.,TRBJ2-3,TRBD2,TRBV7-2,TGTGCCAGCAGCCCAGGACTAGCGGGGGGCACAGATACGCAGTATTTT,CASSPGLAGGTDTQYF
.,TRBJ2-5,.,TRBV18,TGTGCCAGCTCTTACCAAGAGACCCAGTACTTC,CASSYQETQYF
.,TRBJ2-5,TRBD2,TRBV2,TGTGCCAGCGGCTATAACGGACTAGCGAGCCAAGAGACCCAGTACTTC,CASGYNGLASQETQYF
.,TRBJ2-7,.,TRBV5-1,TGCGCCAGCAGGGAATTGGAGGGTGCCTACGAGCAGTACTTC,CASRELEGAYEQYF
.,TRBJ2-5,.,TRBV27,TGTGCCAGCACCTCCCCCCCCCTGGAGACCCAGTACTTC,CASTSPPLETQYF
.,TRBJ2-3,.,TRBV9,TGTGCCAGCAGCGCTGACCCACACTCCACAGATACGCAGTATTTT,CASSADPHSTDTQYF
.,TRBJ2-7,TRBD2,TRBV5-1,TGCGCCAGCAGCTTCGGACTAGCGGGCCTCTACGAGCAGTACTTC,CASSFGLAGLYEQYF
.,TRBJ2-1,TRBD1,TRBV11-2,TGTGCCAGCAGCTTAGCAGGGGGCTTATTTTACAATGAGCAGTTCTTC,CASSLAGGLFYNEQFF
.,TRBJ2-2,.,TRBV7-9,TGTGCCAGCAGCTTACGCCAGAACACCGGGGAGCTGTTTTTT,CASSLRQNTGELFF
.,TRBJ2-4,TRBD1,TRBV28,TGTGCCAGCAGCAAAACGAAAACAGGGGAGACTATTGTGTTCTTC,CASSKTKTGETIVFF
.,TRBJ1-2,.,TRBV7-2,TGTGCCAGCAGCTTATCTTCTGCTAACTATGGCTACACCTTC,CASSLSSANYGYTF
.,TRBJ2-3,.,TRBV18,TGTGCCAGCTCACCGTCTCAAACGGATACGCAGTATTTT,CASSPSQTDTQYF
few,TRBJ1-4,.,TRBV5-1,TGCGCCAGCGCGGCAAGTGCAACTAATGAAAAACTGTTTTTT,CASAASATNEKLFF
few,TRBJ1-6,.,TRBV2,TGTGCCAGCAGTGAAAGGCGGTCACCCCTCCACTTT,CASSERRSPLHF
.,TRBJ1-2,TRBD1,TRBV2,TGTGCCAGCTTAGGGACAGTGATTTTCTATGGCTACACCTTC,CASLGTVIFYGYTF
.,TRBJ2-7,.,TRBV19,TGTGCCAGTAGTACCGGTTGGGGGGAGTCCTACGAGCAGTACTTC,CASSTGWGESYEQYF
.,TRBJ1-1,.,TRBV7-2,TGTGCCAGCAGCTTAAAGCGGCTGAACACTGAAGCTTTCTTT,CASSLKRLNTEAFF
once,TRBJ1-5,.,TRBV6-6,TGTGCCAGCAGCTTACTTGACAATCAGCCCCAGCATTTT,CASSLLDNQPQHF
few,TRBJ1-2,.,TRBV19,TGTGCCAGTAAAAGTTCCGAGAGTCTCAGCTATGGCTACACCTTC,CASKSSESLSYGYTF
once,TRBJ1-1,.,TRBV28,TGTGCCAGCAGTTTGGGTCCCCCCACTGAAGCTTTCTTT,CASSLGPPTEAFF
once,TRBJ1-2,TRBD1,TRBV19,TGTGCCAGTACCCCTGGGGGGACAGGAGACTATGGCTACACCTTC,CASTPGGTGDYGYTF
once,TRBJ2-7,.,TRBV5-4,TGTGCCAGCAGCTCGATGGGGAGAGGGGAGCAGTACTTC,CASSSMGRGEQYF
once,TRBJ2-1,TRBD2,TRBV7-2,TGTGCCAGCAGCTTAGTGGGACTAGCGAGGAATGAGCAGTTCTTC,CASSLVGLARNEQFF
.,TRBJ1-4,TRBD1,TRBV7-8,TGTGCCAGCAGCTTATATCTGGACAGGGTGACCTCTAATGAAAAACTGTTTTTT,CASSLYLDRVTSNEKLFF
few,TRBJ2-7,.,TRBV11-2,TGTGCCAGCAGCTTAGGGACCAGACAGACAGCCTACGAGCAGTACTTC,CASSLGTRQTAYEQYF
.,TRBJ1-3,.,TRBV10-3,TGTGCCATCAGTGAGTCGACAACGGAAGTCGGAAACACCATATATTTT,CAISESTTEVGNTIYF
.,TRBJ2-4,TRBD1,TRBV6-1,TGTGCCAGCAGTGCAGGGGGCGAGGAGGTTGGAAACATTCAGTACTTC,CASSAGGEEVGNIQYF
once,TRBJ2-7,TRBD2,TRBV7-2,TGTGCCAGCAGCCCCTCCCTAGCGGGGTCCTACGAGCAGTACTTC,CASSPSLAGSYEQYF
.,TRBJ1-3,.,TRBV30,TGTGCCTGGAGTGTACAATCTGGAAACACCATATATTTT,CAWSVQSGNTIYF
.,TRBJ1-5,.,TRBV27,TGTGCCAGCAGTTTATGGGGGGACCATAGCAATCAGCCCCAGCATTTT,CASSLWGDHSNQPQHF
.,TRBJ2-5,.,TRBV29-1,TGCAGCGTCCGGCCCTCGGGGCCGGAGACCCAGTACTTC,CSVRPSGPETQYF
.,TRBJ1-6,.,TRBV6-1,TGTGCCAGCAGTGAAGGTAGCCTTAGTAATTCACCCCTCCACTTT,CASSEGSLSNSPLHF
few,TRBJ1-1,.,TRBV19,TGTGCCAGTAGTGAGGGGAACACTGAAGCTTTCTTT,CASSEGNTEAFF
.,TRBJ2-7,.,TRBV5-8,TGTGCCAGCAGCTTGGAGGTTTCGGTAGGTGGGCCAACCTACGAGCAGTACTTC,CASSLEVSVGGPTYEQYF
.,TRBJ2-1,TRBD2,TRBV27,TGTGCCAGCAGTCCCCCTAGCGGGGGGGCTGTTGAGCAGTTCTTC,CASSPPSGGAVEQFF
.,TRBJ2-1,TRBD2,TRBV7-3,TGTGCCAGCAGCGGTTTGGGGCGGGGGGCGAGGAATGAGCAGTTCTTC,CASSGLGRGARNEQFF
.,TRBJ1-2,.,TRBV10-3,TGTGCCATCAGTGAGACAGGCCTCTATGGCTACACCTTC,CAISETGLYGYTF
.,TRBJ2-2,.,TRBV7-8,TGTGCCAGCAGCTTAGCGTGGGGCGGGGAGCTGTTTTTT,CASSLAWGGELFF
.,TRBJ2-1,.,TRBV5-1,TGCGCCAGCAGCCTCCTTCTAGCAGAGGTTAACAATGAGCAGTTCTTC,CASSLLLAEVNNEQFF
.,TRBJ2-3,TRBD2,TRBV6-5,TGTGCCAGCAGCCCGGGGGGGGCCTCAGATACGCAGTATTTT,CASSPGGASDTQYF
.,TRBJ2-5,.,TRBV15,TGTGCCACCAGCAGAGATCACAGACAAGAGACCCAGTACTTC,CATSRDHRQETQYF
.,TRBJ2-3,.,TRBV4-3,TGCGCCAGCAGTCCGGGCGGGTCCACAGATACGCAGTATTTT,CASSPGGSTDTQYF
.,TRBJ2-6,.,TRBV5-1,TGCGCCAGCAGCCCTGAGTATAGGGGCTCTGGGGCCAACGTCCTGACTTTC,CASSPEYRGSGANVLTF
.,TRBJ1-1,TRBD1,TRBV10-3,TGTGCCATCGGTAACAGGGGGCTGGGAAACACTGAAGCTTTCTTT,CAIGNRGLGNTEAFF